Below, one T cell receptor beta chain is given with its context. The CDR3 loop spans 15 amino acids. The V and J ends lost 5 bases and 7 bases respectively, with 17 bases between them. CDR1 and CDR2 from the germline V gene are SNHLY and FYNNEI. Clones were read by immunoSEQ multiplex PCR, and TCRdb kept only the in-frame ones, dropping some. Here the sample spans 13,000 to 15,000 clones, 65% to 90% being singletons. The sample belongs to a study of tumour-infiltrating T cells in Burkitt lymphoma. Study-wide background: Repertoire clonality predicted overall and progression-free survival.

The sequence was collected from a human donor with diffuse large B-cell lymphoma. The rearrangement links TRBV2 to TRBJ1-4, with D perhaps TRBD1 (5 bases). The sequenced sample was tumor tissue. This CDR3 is CASSSGKDVTEKLFF. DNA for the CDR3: TGTGCCAGCAGTTCAGGGAAGGATGTGACTGAAAAACTGTTTTTT. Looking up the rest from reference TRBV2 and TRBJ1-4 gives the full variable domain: EPEVTQTPSHQVTQMGQEVILRCVPISNHLYFYWYRQILGQKVEFLVSFYNNEISEKSEIFDDQFSVERPDGSNFTLKIRSTKLEDSAMYFCASSSGKDVTEKLFFGSGTQLSVL.